This T cell receptor (beta chain) was identified in a study of human T cells and chemical hapten exposure (dated by TCRdb to about 2021). Turning to the overall study: For sensitization, 2% DPC in acetone was applied to a roughly 2 cm by roughly 2 cm area of upper inner arm skin. In alopecia patients, the study followed how the peripheral blood TCR repertoire changed in vivo over primary and secondary sensitization to diphenylcyclopropenone (DPC), a hapten. Throughout the study period of 20 to 30 weeks, patients also received therapeutic DPC doses to the scalp every week. The libraries were sequenced as a pool, and the TCR yield per sample differed mostly because of small variations in library volumes within the pool. Patch tests used Finn chambers with 0.01% DPC on the upper back, scored after 6 days by International Contact Dermatitis Research Group standards. For TCR sequencing, blood came from 25 to 35 alopecia patients at anywhere from one to four time points (pre-sensitization, 2, 6 and 24 weeks). Most of the patients in the cohort were female, and the cohort covered alopecia areata with under or over 50% scalp involvement, alopecia totalis and alopecia universalis. Blood was sampled from patients pre-sensitization (week 0) and at 2, 6 and about 24 weeks after DPC sensitization. General conclusions and limits of the study: Patch test score correlated positively with the number of PT1 expanded TCRs, reaching significance at thresholds 8, 16 and 32 but not at 4. DPC sensitization did not change the number of TCRs with a frequency above 1 in 1000, and there was no evidence of changes in global repertoire structure. After repeated subsampling, the strength of the expansion versus patch-test correlation and the threshold at which it became significant changed. Compared with pre-sensitization or healthy control sets, expanded TCRs formed significantly more large CDR3 similarity clusters, which is consistent with antigen-driven responses. All patients had alopecia, a presumed autoimmune disease, so their immune response might differ from that of healthy individuals.

This specimen's time point label, per the study, means: patch test 3, about 24 weeks after DPC sensitization. The treatment or condition label of this sample denotes: therapeutic diphenylcyclopropenone sensitization with weekly scalp DPC. At every patch-test visit, the blood draw took place before the patch test was put on. Eligible patients were aged 18 to 70, diagnosed with alopecia, deemed suitable for DPC therapy, and excluded if pregnant. Total RNA was extracted from unfractionated whole blood collected in Tempus Blood RNA tubes. V is cut back by 6 bases and J by 7 bases, with 6 bases in the junction unmatched. Reading from cysteine to phenylalanine, the CDR3 counts 13 amino acids. Solely the CDR3 DNA is kept, with 39 bases framed from the first base. CDR1 and CDR2 are read off the germline V gene (reference sequence) as SEHNR and FQNEAQ. This clonotype appeared many times. Its target antigen remains unknown. No qualities accompany the bases; no much larger clone lies one base away.

The library was produced with RACE. Instrument on record: NextSeq 500. Library preparation attached unique molecular identifiers to individual cDNA molecules for quantitative, reproducible TCR counting. Each blood RNA sample was used to sequence both TCR alpha and TCR beta chains. From the authors' description of their analysis: A median of approximately 96,000 TCRs per sample was observed, with a range of roughly 20,000 to 700,000. The Decombinator software suite was used to annotate the V, J and CDR3 of the TCR reads. For PS versus PT1 abundance plots, all samples were subsampled to the same number of TCRs (28,000). Expanded TCRs were defined as absent before sensitization and observed at least eight times at the 2-week time point. TCRdb passed the public sequencing reads through fastp at Q25 and MiXCR, retaining productive beta sequences. Every CDR3 protein is listed once, alongside the most common genes and DNA of its rows. Here the V and J calls rest on TCRdb's processing, not on the authors' analysis. In all, the sample holds 80,000 to 100,000 distinct CDR3 sequences, and roughly a tenth of those were seen once. 0.8% to 1.2% of the sample is taken by the ten largest.

The receptor comes from a woman in her twenties or thirties with alopecia areata. Some clones in this sample may be carry-over from other donors' samples. The sample in question was whole blood, obtained in connection with sensitization to the hapten diphenylcyclopropenone (DPC). The chain joins TRBV7-9 to TRBJ1-2; 9 central bases correspond to TRBD1. The CDR3 in this case is CASRTGTGLGYTF. The bases read TGTGCCAGCAGAACCGGGACAGGGCTTGGCTACACCTTC.